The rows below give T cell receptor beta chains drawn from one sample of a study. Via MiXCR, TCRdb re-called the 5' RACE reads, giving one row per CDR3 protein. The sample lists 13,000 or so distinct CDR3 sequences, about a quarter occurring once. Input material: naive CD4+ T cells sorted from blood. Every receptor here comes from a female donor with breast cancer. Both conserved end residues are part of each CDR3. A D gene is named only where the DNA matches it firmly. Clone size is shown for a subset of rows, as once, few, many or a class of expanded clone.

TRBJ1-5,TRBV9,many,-,TGTGCCAGCAGCGTAACCTCGGGCAATCAGCCCCAGCATTTT,CASSVTSGNQPQHF
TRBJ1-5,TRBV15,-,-,TGTGCCACCAGCAGAGACCACATTATGGGGTTTCAGGGGCGTAGCAATCAGCCCCAGCATTTT,CATSRDHIMGFQGRSNQPQHF
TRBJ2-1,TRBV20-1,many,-,TGCAGTGCTAGAGGGGTGGGAACAGGGAGCTCCTACAATGAGCAGTTCTTC,CSARGVGTGSSYNEQFF
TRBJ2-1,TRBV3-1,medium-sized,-,TGTGCCAGCAGCCAGAGAGCAAGGAATGAGCAGTTCTTC,CASSQRARNEQFF
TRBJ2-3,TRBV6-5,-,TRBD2,TGTGCCAGCAGTTACTCGGTTGGGCTAGCGGGAGGAAGAGGAACAGATACGCAGTATTTT,CASSYSVGLAGGRGTDTQYF
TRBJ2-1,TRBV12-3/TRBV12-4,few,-,TGTGCCAGCAGCCCCAGGGGGGAAAACAATGAGCAGTTCTTC,CASSPRGENNEQFF
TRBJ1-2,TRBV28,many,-,TGTGCCAGCCAAACTACAAACTATGGCTACACCTTC,CASQTTNYGYTF
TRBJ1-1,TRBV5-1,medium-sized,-,TGCGCCAGCAGCTCGGGCCAGGTCACTGAAGCTTTCTTT,CASSSGQVTEAFF
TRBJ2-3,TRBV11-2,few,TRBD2,TGTGCCAGCAGCTTACTAGCGGGAGGCCCCCCCACAGATACGCAGTATTTT,CASSLLAGGPPTDTQYF
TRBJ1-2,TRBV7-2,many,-,TGTGCCAGCAGCCCAAGCGCAGGGGTTAACTATGGCTACACCTTC,CASSPSAGVNYGYTF
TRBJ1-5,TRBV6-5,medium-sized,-,TGTGCCAGCCGGAGAGGGTCGTATAGCAATCAGCCCCAGCATTTT,CASRRGSYSNQPQHF
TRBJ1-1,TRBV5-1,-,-,TGCGCCAGCAGCTTGGAGTGGTCCGGGGCTGAAGCTTTCTTT,CASSLEWSGAEAFF
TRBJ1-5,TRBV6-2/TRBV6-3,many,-,TGTGCCAGCAGTTACCCGGCCAATCAGCCCCAGCATTTT,CASSYPANQPQHF
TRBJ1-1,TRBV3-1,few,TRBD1,TGTGCCAGCAGCGAGGGGGCCCTAGGGACTGAAGCTTTCTTT,CASSEGALGTEAFF
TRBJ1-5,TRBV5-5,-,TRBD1,TGTGCCAGCAGCTTGGTACAGGGGGCTGGCAATCAGCCCCAGCATTTT,CASSLVQGAGNQPQHF
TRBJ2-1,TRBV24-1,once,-,TGTGCCACCAGTGATTCCCCCGCTGTCGATGAGCAGTTCTTC,CATSDSPAVDEQFF
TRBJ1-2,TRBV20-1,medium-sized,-,TGCAGTGCTAGAGAGGGTGGCAACAACTATGGCTACACCTTC,CSAREGGNNYGYTF
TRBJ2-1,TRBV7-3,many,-,TGTGCCAGCAGCTTAGGGGGCGACTCCTACAATGAGCAGTTCTTC,CASSLGGDSYNEQFF
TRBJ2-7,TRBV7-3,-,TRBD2,TGTGCCAGCAGCATAGCCGGCCCAGCGGGGGAGCAGTACTTC,CASSIAGPAGEQYF
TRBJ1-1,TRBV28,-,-,TGTGCCGGCAACTCAGCCGGACAGAACACTGAAGCTTTCTTT,CAGNSAGQNTEAFF
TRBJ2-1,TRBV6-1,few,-,TGTGCCAGCGGGTCTTACAATGAGCAGTTCTTC,CASGSYNEQFF
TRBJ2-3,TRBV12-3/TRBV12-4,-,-,TGTGCCAGCAGTTTTTATGGGGGTAGCACAGATACGCAGTATTTT,CASSFYGGSTDTQYF
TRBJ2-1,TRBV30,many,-,TGTGCCTGGAGTGTTTTAGAGTTAATCAATGAGCAGTTCTTC,CAWSVLELINEQFF
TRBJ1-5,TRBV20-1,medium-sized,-,TGCAGTGCTAGACCCGGGGCCCGGAATCAGCCCCAGCATTTT,CSARPGARNQPQHF
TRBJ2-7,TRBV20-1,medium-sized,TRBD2,TGCAGTGCTCCCAGCGGGAGGGCATACGAGCAGTACTTC,CSAPSGRAYEQYF
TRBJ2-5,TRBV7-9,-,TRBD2,TGTGTCAGCAGCCTGCTAGCGGGAGGAGGAGAGACCCAGTACTTC,CVSSLLAGGGETQYF
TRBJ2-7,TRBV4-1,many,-,TGCGCCAGCAGCCAAGGGTCTAGAGGTGGCGAGCAGTACTTC,CASSQGSRGGEQYF
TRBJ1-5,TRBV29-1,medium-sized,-,TGCAGCGCTGGGGGCCAGGGCCAGCCCCAGCATTTT,CSAGGQGQPQHF
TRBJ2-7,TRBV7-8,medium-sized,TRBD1,TGTGCCAGCAACAGCGACAGGGGCGCACCCTACGAGCAGTACTTC,CASNSDRGAPYEQYF
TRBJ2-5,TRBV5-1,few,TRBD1,TGCGCCAGCAGCAAACAGGGGGAGCAAGAGACCCAGTACTTC,CASSKQGEQETQYF
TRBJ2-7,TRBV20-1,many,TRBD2,TGCAGTGCCCTTGGACTAGCGGGAGGTCCCGAGCAGTACTTC,CSALGLAGGPEQYF
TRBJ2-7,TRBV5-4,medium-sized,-,TGTGCCAGCAGCTTGGGGCAGTCCTACGAGCAGTACTTC,CASSLGQSYEQYF
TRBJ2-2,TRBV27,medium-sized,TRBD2,TGTGCCAGCAGTTTATTCGGGGGGACCGGGGAGCTGTTTTTT,CASSLFGGTGELFF
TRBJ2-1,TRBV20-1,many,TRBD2,TGCAGTGCTAGAGATCCAGCGGGAGTAAGGAATGAGCAGTTCTTC,CSARDPAGVRNEQFF
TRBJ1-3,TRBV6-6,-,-,TGTGCCAGCAGTAAGGGCGGGGGAAACACCATATACTTT,CASSKGGGNTIYF
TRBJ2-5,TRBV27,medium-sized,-,TGTGCCAGCGGAACAGTGTGGGCCCAGTACTTC,CASGTVWAQYF
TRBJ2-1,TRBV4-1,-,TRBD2,TGCGCCAGCAGCCAACTCACTAGCGGGGGGGGAAATGGGCAGTTCTTC,CASSQLTSGGGNGQFF
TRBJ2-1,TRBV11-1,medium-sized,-,TGTGCCAGCAGCCCTCGGACTAACCCCCATGGGAATGAGCAGTTCTTC,CASSPRTNPHGNEQFF
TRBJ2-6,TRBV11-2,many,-,TGTGCCAGCAGCTTAGTGGGTGGGGTTGGGGCCAACGTCCTGACTTTC,CASSLVGGVGANVLTF
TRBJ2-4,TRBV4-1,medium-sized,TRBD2,TGCGCCAGCAGCAAACTAGCGGGGGAAGCCAAAAACATTCAGTACTTC,CASSKLAGEAKNIQYF
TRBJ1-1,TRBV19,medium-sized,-,TGTGCCAGTAGGCAACAGAACACTGAAGCTTTCTTT,CASRQQNTEAFF
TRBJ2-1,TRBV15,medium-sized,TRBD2,TGTGCCACCAGCATGGCTAGCGGGGAATACAATGAGCAGTTCTTC,CATSMASGEYNEQFF
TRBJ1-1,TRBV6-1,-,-,TGTGCCAGCAGCAAAAAAGGACAGAGGGGCACTGAAGCTTTCTTT,CASSKKGQRGTEAFF
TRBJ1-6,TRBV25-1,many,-,TGTGCCAGCAGTCCTCAGGGGAGCTCCTATAATTCACCCCTCCACTTT,CASSPQGSSYNSPLHF
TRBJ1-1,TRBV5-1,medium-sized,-,TGCGCCAGCAGCTTGGATACGGGTGTGAACACTGAAGCTTTCTTT,CASSLDTGVNTEAFF
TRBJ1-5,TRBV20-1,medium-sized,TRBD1,TGCAGTGCTAGAACAGGGGGTCAGCCCCAGCATTTT,CSARTGGQPQHF
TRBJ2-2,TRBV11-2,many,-,TGTGCCAGCAGCGCGGTTAACACCGGGGAGCTGTTTTTT,CASSAVNTGELFF
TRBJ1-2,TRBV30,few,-,TGTGCCTGGAGTCCCCCCAACAGGGCTCCCACCTTC,CAWSPPNRAPTF
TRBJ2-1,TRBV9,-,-,TGTGCCAGCAGCGTAGCGAGGGCCAGCTCCTACAATGAGCAGTTCTTC,CASSVARASSYNEQFF
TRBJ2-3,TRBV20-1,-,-,TGCAGTGTAACCGGGACAATGACTAGCACAGATACGCAGTATTTT,CSVTGTMTSTDTQYF